What follows is one TCR beta chain and its context. Deletions cut 0 bases from V and 2 bases from J, with 14 bases between. Germline values: CDR1 LGHDT, CDR2 YNNKEL (reference sequence). The CDR3 loop spans 17 amino acids. The data are from a study of identical twins. From the 5' RACE reads, TCRdb called clonotypes with MiXCR, one entry per CDR3 protein. The sample holds 420,000 or so distinct CDR3 sequences, less than 20% seen once. Sequencing was performed on naive T cells sorted from blood. The sequence was obtained from a middle-aged man in good health. This chain links TRBV3-1 with TRBJ1-3; D is undetermined. CDR3 in DNA: TGTGCCAGCAGCCAAGATGGTCGTAGGAGCACTGGAAACACCATATATTTT. Its protein product is CASSQDGRRSTGNTIYF.